The 8 T cell receptor beta chains below all came from one sample that was sequenced in a study of blood T cell repertoires in COVID-19. Libraries were prepared by immunoSEQ multiplex PCR; TCRdb keeps only in-frame clonotypes and omits some of them. Of around 200,000 clones listed, roughly 88% are singletons. The sample comprised PBMCs or T cells enriched from blood (not recorded which). All receptors derive from a man aged 35 to 55 with acute COVID-19.

The chain is built from TRBV28 and TRBJ2-7; perhaps TRBD2 as D (5 bases). This CDR3 comprises 15 residues. Germline V CDR1 and CDR2: MDHEN, SYDVKM. Between the trimmed V and J ends, which lost 2 bases and 6 bases, there was a span of 17 bases. The CDR3 nucleotides are TGTGCCAGCAGTTTAACGGGGAGCTCCTTTTGCGAGCAGTACTTC. Protein product: CASSLTGSSFCEQYF.

This rearrangement joins TRBV28 to TRBJ2-3; TRBD1 might be the D (5 bases). The CDR3 sequence is 16 residues long. Trimming left V 6 bases short and J 3 bases short, with 19 bases between. Per germline, CDR1 MDHEN and CDR2 SYDVKM. In DNA form, the CDR3 reads TGTGCCAGCAGAACAGGCTATAGCAGGAGTACAGATACGCAGTATTTT. Translation: CASRTGYSRSTDTQYF.

This chain links TRBV6-5 with TRBJ2-5; D possibly corresponds to TRBD1 (6 bases). This CDR3 has 15 amino acids. Germline V CDR1 and CDR2: MNHEY, SVGAGI. Trimming shortened V by 4 bases and J by 1 base, and 13 bases separated the two germline ends. The CDR3 spells CASSWGQTVQETQYF. The CDR3 region has the DNA TGTGCCAGCAGTTGGGGGCAGACAGTCCAAGAGACCCAGTACTTC.

This chain links TRBV4-2 with TRBJ1-5; tentative D call: TRBD1 (6 bases). Germline V gives CDR1 LGHNA, CDR2 YNFKEQ. This CDR3 comprises 14 residues. Deletions cut 7 bases from V and 5 bases from J, with 15 bases between. The CDR3 coding sequence is TGTGCCAGCACTGAAGTACAGGGTGATCAGCCCCAGCATTTT. Translating gives CASTEVQGDQPQHF.

The chain has TRBV5-6 and TRBJ2-1; 9 bases line up with TRBD1. The CDR3 length is 15 residues. Looked up from germline, CDR1 is SGHDT and CDR2 is YYEEEE. The ends lost 0 bases at V and 9 bases at J; junction bases unmatched: 7. The CDR3 is CASSLARTGASEQFF. CDR3 coding DNA: TGTGCCAGCAGCTTGGCGCGGACAGGGGCGAGTGAGCAGTTCTTC.

This clone was detected only once. The chain recombines TRBV5-5 with TRBJ2-2; 9 nucleotides match TRBD1. Trimming at V came to 4 bases and at J to 4 bases, leaving 5 bases not matched to a gene. The V gene's germline CDR1 is SGHKS and CDR2 YYEKEE (reference sequence). CDR3 length equals 15 residues. CDR3 loop: CASSPWTGVTGELFF. The CDR3, as DNA: TGTGCCAGCAGCCCGTGGACAGGGGTCACCGGGGAGCTGTTTTTT.

The J gene is TRBJ1-3, the V gene TRBV5-1; a possible D gene is TRBD1 (5 bases). CDR1 and CDR2 (germline): SGHRS, YFSETQ. Trimming stripped 4 bases from V and 0 bases from J, with 14 bases between. The CDR3 has 16 amino acids. The CDR3 bases are TGCGCCAGCAGCATGAAGGGGCTGAGCTCTGGAAACACCATATATTTT. It yields the protein CASSMKGLSSGNTIYF.

The rearrangement uses TRBV13 and TRBJ2-5, with D possibly matching TRBD1 (6 bases). Germline-derived CDR1 and CDR2 are PRHDT and FYEKMQ (reference sequence). V lost 5 bases, J lost 3 bases, and 10 bases lay in between. CDR3 size: 13 residues. CDR3 protein: CASSRTAEETQYF. CDR3 sequence (DNA): TGTGCCAGCAGCCGGACAGCGGAAGAGACCCAGTACTTC.